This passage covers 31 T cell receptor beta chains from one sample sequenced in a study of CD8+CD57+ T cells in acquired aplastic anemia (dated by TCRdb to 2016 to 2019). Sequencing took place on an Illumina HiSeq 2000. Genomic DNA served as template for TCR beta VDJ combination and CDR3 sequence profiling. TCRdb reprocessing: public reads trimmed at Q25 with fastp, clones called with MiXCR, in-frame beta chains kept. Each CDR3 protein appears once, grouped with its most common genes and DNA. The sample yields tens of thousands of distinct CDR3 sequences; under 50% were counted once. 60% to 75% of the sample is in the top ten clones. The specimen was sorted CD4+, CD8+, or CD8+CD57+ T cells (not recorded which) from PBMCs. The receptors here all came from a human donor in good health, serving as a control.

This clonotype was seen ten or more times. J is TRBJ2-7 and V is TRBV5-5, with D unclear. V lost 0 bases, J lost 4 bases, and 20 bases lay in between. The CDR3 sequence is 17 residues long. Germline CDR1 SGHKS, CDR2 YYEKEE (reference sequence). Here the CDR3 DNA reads TGTGCCAGCAGCTTGGTAGAACGGTCAACTTGGGAATACGAGCAGTACTTC. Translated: CASSLVERSTWEYEQYF.

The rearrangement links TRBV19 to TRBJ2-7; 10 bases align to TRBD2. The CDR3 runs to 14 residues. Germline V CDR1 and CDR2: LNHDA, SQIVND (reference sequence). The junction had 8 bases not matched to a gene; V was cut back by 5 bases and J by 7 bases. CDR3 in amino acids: CASSVAGGFNEQYF. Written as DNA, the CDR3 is TGTGCCAGTAGTGTAGCGGGGGGTTTCAATGAGCAGTACTTC.

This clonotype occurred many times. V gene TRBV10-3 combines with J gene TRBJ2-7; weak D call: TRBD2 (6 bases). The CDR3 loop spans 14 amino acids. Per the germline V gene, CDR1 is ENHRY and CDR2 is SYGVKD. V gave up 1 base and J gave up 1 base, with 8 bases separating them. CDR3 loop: CAISELEGSYEQYF. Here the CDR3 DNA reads TGTGCCATCAGTGAGTTGGAGGGTTCCTACGAGCAGTACTTC.

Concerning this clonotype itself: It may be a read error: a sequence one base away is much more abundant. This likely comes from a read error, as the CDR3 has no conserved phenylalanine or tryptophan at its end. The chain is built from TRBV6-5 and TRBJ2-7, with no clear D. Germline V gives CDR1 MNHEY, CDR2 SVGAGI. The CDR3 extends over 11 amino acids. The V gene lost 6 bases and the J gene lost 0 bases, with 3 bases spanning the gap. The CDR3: CASRHSYEQYS. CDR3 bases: TGTGCCAGCAGGCACTCCTACGAGCAGTACTCC.

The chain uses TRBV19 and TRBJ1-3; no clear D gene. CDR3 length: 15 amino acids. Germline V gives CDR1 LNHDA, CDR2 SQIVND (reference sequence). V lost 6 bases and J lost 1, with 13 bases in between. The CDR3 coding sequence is TGTGCCAGTAGCCAGGCGAGAGGTTCTGGAAACACCATATATTTT. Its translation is CASSQARGSGNTIYF.

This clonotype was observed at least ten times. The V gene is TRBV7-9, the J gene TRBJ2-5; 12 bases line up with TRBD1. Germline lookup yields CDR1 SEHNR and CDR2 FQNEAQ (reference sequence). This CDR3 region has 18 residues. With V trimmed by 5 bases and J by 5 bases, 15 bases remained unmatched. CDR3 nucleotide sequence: TGTGCCAGCAGCACGGGACAGGGGGCGCGGCTGTTCGGGGAGACCCAGTACTTC. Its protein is CASSTGQGARLFGETQYF.

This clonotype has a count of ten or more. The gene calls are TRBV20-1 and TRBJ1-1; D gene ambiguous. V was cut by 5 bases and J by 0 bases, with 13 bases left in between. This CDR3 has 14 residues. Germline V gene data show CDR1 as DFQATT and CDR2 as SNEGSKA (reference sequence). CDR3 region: CSAPNRALNTEAFF. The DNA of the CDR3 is TGCAGTGCTCCAAATAGGGCTTTGAACACTGAAGCTTTCTTT.

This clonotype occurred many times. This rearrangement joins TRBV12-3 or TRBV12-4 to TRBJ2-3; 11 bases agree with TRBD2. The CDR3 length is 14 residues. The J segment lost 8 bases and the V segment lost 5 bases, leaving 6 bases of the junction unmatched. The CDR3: CASSGLAGGLTQYF. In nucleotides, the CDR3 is TGTGCCAGCAGTGGGTTAGCGGGGGGGCTTACGCAGTATTTT.

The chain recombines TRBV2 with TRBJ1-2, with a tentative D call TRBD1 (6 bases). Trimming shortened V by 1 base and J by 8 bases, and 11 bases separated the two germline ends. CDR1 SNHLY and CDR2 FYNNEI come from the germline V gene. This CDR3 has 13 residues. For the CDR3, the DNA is TGTGCCAGCAGTGAAGGTTTTCAGGGGGGCTACACCTTC. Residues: CASSEGFQGGYTF.

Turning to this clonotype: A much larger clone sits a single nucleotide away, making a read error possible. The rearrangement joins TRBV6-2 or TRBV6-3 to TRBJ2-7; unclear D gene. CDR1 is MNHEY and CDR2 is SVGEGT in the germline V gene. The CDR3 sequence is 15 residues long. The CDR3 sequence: CAGSYSAPTSYEQYF. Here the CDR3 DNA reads TGTGCCGGCAGTTACTCGGCACCAACTTCCTACGAGCAGTACTTC.

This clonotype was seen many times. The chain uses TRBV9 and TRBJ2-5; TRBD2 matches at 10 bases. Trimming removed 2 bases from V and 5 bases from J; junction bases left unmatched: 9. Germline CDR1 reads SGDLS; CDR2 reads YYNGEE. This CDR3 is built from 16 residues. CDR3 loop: CASSVHFSGGPETQYF. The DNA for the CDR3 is TGTGCCAGCAGCGTGCACTTTAGCGGGGGGCCGGAGACCCAGTACTTC. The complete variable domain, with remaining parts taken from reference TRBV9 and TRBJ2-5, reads DSGVTQTPKHLITATGQRVTLRCSPRSGDLSVYWYQQSLDQGLQFLIQYYNGEERAKGNILERFSAQQFPDLHSELNLSSLELGDSALYFCASSVHFSGGPETQYFGPGTRLLVL.

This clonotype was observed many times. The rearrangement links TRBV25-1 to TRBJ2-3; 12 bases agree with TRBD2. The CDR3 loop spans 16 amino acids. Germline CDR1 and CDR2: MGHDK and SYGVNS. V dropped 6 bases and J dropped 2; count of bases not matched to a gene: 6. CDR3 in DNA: TGTGCCAGCAGCTTTAGGACTAGCGGGGCCACAGATACGCAGTATTTT. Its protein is CASSFRTSGATDTQYF.

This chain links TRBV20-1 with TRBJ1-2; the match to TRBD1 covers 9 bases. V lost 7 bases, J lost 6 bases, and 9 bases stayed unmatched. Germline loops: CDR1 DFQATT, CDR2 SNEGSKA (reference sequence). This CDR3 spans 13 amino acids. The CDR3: CSVRRDRANGYTF. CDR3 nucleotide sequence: TGCAGTGTACGACGGGACAGGGCGAATGGCTACACCTTC.

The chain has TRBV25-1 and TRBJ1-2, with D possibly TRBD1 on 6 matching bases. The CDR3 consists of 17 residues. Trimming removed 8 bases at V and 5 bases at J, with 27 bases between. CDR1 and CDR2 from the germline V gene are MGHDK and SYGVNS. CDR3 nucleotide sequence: TGTGCCAGCGTTGATTCAGGGGCCACTGGGTTTAGATATGGCTACACCTTC. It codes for CASVDSGATGFRYGYTF.

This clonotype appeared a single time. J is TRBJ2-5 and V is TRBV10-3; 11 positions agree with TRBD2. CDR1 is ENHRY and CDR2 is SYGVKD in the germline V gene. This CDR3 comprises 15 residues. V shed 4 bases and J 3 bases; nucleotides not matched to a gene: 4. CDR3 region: CAISASGGSEETQYF. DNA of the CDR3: TGTGCCATCAGTGCTAGCGGGGGGAGTGAAGAGACCCAGTACTTC.

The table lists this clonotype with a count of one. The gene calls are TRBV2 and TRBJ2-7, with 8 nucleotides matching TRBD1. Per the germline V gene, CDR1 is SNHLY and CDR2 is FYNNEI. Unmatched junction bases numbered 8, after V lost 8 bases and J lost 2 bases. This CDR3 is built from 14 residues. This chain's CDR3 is CASGTGVLTYEQYF. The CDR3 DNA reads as TGTGCCAGCGGGACAGGAGTCCTTACCTACGAGCAGTACTTC.

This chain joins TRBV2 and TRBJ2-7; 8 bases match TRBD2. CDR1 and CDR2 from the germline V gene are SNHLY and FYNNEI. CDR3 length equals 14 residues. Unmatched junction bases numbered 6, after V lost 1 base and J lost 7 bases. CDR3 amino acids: CASSEVLAATEQYF. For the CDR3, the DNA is TGTGCCAGCAGTGAAGTACTAGCGGCTACGGAGCAGTACTTC. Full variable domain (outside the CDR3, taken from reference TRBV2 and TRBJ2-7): EPEVTQTPSHQVTQMGQEVILRCVPISNHLYFYWYRQILGQKVEFLVSFYNNEISEKSEIFDDQFSVERPDGSNFTLKIRSTKLEDSAMYFCASSEVLAATEQYFGPGTRLTVT.

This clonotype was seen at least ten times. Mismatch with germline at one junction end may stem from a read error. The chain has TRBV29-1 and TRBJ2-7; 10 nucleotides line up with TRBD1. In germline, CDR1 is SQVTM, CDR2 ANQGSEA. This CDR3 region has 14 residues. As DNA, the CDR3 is TGCAGCATTGAAGACGGGACAGGGGATTACGAGCAGTACTTC. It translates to CSIEDGTGDYEQYF.

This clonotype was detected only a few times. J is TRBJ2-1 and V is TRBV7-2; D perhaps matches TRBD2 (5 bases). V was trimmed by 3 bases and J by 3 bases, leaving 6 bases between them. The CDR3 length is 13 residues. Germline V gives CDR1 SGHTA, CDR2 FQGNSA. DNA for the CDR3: TGTGCCAGCAGCTTCCGGGACTACAATGAGCAGTTCTTC. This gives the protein CASSFRDYNEQFF.

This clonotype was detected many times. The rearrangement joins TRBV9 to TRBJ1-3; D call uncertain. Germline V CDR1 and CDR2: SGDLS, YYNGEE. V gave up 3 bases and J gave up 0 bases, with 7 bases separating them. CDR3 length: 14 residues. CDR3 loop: CASSAHFSGNTIYF. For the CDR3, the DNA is TGTGCCAGCAGCGCACATTTCTCTGGAAACACCATATATTTT.

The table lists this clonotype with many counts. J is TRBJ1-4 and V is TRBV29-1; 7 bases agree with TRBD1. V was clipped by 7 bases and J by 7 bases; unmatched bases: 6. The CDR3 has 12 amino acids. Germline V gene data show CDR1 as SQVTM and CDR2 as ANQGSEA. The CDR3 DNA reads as TGCAGCGGGACAGGATTGGGTGAAAAACTGTTTTTT. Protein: CSGTGLGEKLFF.

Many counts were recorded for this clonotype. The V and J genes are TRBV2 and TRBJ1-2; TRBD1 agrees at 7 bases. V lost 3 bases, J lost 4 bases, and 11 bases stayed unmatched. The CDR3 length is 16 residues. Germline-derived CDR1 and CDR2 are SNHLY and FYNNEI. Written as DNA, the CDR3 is TGTGCCAGCAGTGAGGGTAGGAACAGGGGATTCTATGGCTACACCTTC. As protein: CASSEGRNRGFYGYTF.

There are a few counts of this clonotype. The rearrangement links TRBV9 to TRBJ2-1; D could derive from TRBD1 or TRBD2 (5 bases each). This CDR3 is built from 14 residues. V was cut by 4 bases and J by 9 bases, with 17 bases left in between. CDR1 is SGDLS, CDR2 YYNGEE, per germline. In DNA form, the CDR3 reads TGTGCCAGCAGCCTTAGCGAGAGGGGCAGTGAGCAGTTCTTC. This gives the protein CASSLSERGSEQFF.

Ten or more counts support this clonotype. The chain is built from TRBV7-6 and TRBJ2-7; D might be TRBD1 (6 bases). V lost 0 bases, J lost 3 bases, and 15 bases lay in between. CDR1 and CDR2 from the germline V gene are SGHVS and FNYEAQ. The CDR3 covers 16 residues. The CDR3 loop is CASSLAGRDTDYEQYF. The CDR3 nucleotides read TGTGCCAGCAGCTTAGCGGGCCGGGACACTGACTACGAGCAGTACTTC. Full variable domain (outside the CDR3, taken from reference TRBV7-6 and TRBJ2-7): GAGVSQSPRYKVTKRGQDVALRCDPISGHVSLYWYRQALGQGPEFLTYFNYEAQQDKSGLPNDRFSAERPEGSISTLTIQRTEQRDSAMYRCASSLAGRDTDYEQYFGPGTRLTVT.

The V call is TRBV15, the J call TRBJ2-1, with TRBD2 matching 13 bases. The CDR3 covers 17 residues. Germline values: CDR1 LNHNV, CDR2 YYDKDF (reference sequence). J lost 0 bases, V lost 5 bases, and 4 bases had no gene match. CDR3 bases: TGTGCCACCAGCGGGGGACTAGCGGGGATCTCCTACAATGAGCAGTTCTTC. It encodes CATSGGLAGISYNEQFF.

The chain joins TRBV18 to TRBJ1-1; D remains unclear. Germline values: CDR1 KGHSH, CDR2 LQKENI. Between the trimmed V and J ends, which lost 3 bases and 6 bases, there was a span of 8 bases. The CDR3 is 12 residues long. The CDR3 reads CASSPDTAEAFF. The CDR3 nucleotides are TGTGCCAGCTCACCCGACACCGCTGAAGCTTTCTTT. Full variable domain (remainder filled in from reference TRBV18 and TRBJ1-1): NAGVMQNPRHLVRRRGQEARLRCSPMKGHSHVYWYRQLPEEGLKFMVYLQKENIIDESGMPKERFSAEFPKEGPSILRIQQVVRGDSAAYFCASSPDTAEAFFGQGTRLTVV.

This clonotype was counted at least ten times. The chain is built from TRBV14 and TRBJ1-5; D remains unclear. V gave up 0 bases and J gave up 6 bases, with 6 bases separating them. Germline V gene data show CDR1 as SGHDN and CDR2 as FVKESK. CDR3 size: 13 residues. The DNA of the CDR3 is TGTGCCAGCAGCCAAGAGGTTGGTCAGCCCCAGCATTTT. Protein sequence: CASSQEVGQPQHF.

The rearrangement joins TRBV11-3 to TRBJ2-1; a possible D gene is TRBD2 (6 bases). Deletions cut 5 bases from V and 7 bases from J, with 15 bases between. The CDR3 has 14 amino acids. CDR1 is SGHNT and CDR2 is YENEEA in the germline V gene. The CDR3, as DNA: TGTGCCAGCAGCCCATGGGAGGTGGGTAATGAGCAGTTCTTC. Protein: CASSPWEVGNEQFF.

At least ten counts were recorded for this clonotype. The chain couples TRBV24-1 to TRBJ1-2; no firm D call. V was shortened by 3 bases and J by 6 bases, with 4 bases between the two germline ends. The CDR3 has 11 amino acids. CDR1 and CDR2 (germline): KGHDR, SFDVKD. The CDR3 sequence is CATSDINGYTF. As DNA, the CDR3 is TGTGCCACCAGTGATATAAATGGCTACACCTTC.

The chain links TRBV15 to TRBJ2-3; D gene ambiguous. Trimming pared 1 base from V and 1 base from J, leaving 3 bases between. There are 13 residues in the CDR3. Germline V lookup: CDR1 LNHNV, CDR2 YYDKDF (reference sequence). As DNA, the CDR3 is TGTGCCACCAGCAGAGCCCGCACAGATACGCAGTATTTT. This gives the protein CATSRARTDTQYF.

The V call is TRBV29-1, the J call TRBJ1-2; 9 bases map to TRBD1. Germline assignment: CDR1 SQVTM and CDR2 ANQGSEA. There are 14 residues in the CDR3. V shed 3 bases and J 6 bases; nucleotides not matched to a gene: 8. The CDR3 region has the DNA TGCAGCGTTGATTCCGGGACAGGGAAGGATGGCTACACCTTC. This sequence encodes CSVDSGTGKDGYTF.